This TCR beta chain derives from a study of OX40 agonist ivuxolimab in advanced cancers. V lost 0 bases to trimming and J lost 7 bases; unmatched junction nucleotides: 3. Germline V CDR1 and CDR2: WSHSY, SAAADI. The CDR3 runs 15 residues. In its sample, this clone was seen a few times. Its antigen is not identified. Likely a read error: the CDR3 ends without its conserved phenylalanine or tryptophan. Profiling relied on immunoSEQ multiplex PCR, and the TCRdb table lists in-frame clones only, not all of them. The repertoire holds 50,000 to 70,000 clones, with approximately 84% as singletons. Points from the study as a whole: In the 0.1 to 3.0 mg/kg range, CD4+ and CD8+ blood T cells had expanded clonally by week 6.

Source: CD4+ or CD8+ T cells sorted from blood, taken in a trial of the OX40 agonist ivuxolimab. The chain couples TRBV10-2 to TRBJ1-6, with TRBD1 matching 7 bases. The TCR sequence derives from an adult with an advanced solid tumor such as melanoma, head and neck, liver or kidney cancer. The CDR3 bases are TGCGCCAGCAGTGAGTCGGTACAGGGGAATTCACCCCTCCACCTT. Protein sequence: CASSESVQGNSPLHL.